Here is one TCR beta chain with its context. Antigen: not known. Read coverage stops 3 residues before the CDR3 terminus; the germline J gene supplies the remainder. This sample is part of a study of T cells in women clearing cervical HPV infection. The overall study: HLA type could not be excluded as a confounder. The study, taken as a whole, reports: TRBV6-7 relative abundance averaged roughly 0.1% in cases and under 0.2% in controls. Repertoire richness, not evenness, was significantly elevated in CIN3+ cases versus controls.

Using immunoSEQ multiplex PCR, the repertoire was profiled, and TCRdb retains in-frame clones only, with some absent. This sample's table has about 16,000 clones. CDR3 length: 14 amino acids. Germline V lookup: CDR1 SNHLY, CDR2 FYNNEI. The origin of this receptor is a woman between 18 and 69 years old with a cervical HPV16 infection that either progressed to CIN3+ or cleared (not recorded which). Sequenced input: blood buffy coat. V and J are TRBV2 and TRBJ2-2, with 7 bases identical to TRBD1. The part of the CDR3 DNA that was read is TGTGCCAGCAGTGTGACAGGGATTAATTCACCG. Protein sequence: CASSVTGINSP. The entire CDR3 sequence reads CASSVTGINSPLFF.